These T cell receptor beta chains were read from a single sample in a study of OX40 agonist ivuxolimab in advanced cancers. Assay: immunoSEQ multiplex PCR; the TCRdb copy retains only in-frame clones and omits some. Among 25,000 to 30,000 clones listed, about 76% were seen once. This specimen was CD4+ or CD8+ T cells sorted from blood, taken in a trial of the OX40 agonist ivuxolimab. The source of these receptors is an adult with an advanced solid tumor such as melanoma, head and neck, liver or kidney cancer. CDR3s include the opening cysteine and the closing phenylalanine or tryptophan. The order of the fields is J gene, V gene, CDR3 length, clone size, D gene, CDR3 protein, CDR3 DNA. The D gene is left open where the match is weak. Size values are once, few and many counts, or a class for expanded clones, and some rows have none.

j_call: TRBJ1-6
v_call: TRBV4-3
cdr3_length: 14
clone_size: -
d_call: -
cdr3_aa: CASSQDAGRSPLHF
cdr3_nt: TGCGCCAGCAGCCAAGATGCAGGGAGATCACCCCTCCACTTT

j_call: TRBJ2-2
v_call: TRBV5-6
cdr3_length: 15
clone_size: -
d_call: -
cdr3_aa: CASREYRETTGELFF
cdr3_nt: TGTGCCAGCAGGGAATACAGGGAGACCACCGGGGAGCTGTTTTTT

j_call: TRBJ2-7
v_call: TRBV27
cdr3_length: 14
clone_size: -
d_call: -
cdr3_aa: CASSPRGPSYEQYF
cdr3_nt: TGTGCCAGCAGTCCGCGGGGGCCATCCTACGAGCAGTACTTC

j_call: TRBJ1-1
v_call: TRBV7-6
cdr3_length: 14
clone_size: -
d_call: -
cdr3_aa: CASSLTGGDTEAFF
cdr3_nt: TGTGCCAGCAGCTTAACTGGGGGGGACACTGAAGCTTTCTTT

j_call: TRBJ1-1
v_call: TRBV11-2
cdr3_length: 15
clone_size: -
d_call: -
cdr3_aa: CASSETQLTNTEAFF
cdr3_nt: TGTGCCAGCAGCGAAACCCAGCTAACGAACACTGAAGCTTTCTTT

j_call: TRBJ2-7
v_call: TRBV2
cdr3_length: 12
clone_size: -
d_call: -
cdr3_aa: CASSLGTGEQYF
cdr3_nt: TGTGCCAGCAGTCTTGGGACGGGTGAGCAGTACTTC

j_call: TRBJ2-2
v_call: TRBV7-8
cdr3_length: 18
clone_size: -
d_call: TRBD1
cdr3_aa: CASSSLGPGTGGVGELFF
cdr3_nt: TGTGCCAGCAGCTCTTTGGGCCCCGGGACAGGGGGAGTCGGGGAGCTGTTTTTT

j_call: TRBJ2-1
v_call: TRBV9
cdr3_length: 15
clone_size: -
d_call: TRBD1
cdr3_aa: CASSVEGTGEDEQFF
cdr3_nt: TGTGCCAGCAGCGTAGAGGGGACAGGGGAGGATGAGCAGTTCTTC

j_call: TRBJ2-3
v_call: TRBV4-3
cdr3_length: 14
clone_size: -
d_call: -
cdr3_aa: CASSPMQSGNTQYF
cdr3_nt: TGCGCCAGCAGCCCAATGCAGAGTGGAAATACGCAGTATTTT

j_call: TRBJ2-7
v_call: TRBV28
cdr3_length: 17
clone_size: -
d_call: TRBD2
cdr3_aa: CASSFPGLAGAEGEQYF
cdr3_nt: TGTGCCAGCAGTTTCCCGGGACTAGCGGGGGCTGAGGGCGAGCAGTACTTC

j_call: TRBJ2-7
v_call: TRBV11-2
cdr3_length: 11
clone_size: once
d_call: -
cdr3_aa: CASSSAYEQYF
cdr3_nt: TGTGCCAGCAGCTCCGCCTACGAGCAGTACTTC

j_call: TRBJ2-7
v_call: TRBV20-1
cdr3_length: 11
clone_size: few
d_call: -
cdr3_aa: CSASDGPEQYF
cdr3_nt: TGCAGTGCTAGTGACGGTCCCGAGCAGTACTTC

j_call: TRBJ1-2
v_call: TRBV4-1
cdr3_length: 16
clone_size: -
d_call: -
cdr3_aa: CASSQLERTSGNGYTF
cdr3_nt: TGCGCCAGCAGCCAACTCGAACGGACTTCAGGGAATGGCTACACCTTC

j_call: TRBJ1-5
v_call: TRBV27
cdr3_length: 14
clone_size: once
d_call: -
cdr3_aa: CASSLQGSNQPQHF
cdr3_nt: TGTGCCAGCAGTCTACAGGGTAGCAATCAGCCCCAGCATTTT

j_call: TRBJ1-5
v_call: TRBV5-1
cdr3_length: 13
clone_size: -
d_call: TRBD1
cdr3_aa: CASSQERDRVQHF
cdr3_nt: TGCGCCAGCAGCCAAGAGAGGGACAGGGTTCAGCATTTT

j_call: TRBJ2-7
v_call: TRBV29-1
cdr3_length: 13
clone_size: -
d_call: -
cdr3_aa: CSVEEGVGYEQYF
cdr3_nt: TGCAGCGTTGAAGAGGGGGTAGGCTACGAGCAGTACTTC

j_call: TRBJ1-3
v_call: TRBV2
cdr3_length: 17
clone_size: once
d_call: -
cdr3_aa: CASRQSGQYLSGNTIYF
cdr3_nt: TGTGCCAGCAGGCAGTCGGGGCAGTACCTCTCTGGAAACACCATATATTTT

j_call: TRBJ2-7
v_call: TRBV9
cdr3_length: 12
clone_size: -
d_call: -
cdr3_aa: CASNAGGGEQYF
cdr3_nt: TGTGCCAGCAATGCCGGGGGCGGGGAGCAGTACTTC

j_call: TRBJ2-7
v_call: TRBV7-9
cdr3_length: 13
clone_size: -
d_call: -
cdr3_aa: CASSSDSYYEQYF
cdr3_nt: TGTGCCAGCAGCTCTGACAGCTACTACGAGCAGTACTTC

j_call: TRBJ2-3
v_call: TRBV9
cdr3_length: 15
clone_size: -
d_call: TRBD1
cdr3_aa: CASSAGQGYPDTQYF
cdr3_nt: TGTGCCAGCAGCGCAGGACAGGGGTACCCAGATACGCAGTATTTT

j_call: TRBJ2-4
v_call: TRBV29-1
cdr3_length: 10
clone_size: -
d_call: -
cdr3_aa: CSVRAVQEYF
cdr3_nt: TGCAGCGTTCGAGCCGTCCAAGAGTACTTC

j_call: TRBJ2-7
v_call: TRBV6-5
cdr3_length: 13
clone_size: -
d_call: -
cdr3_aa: CASSQGSTHEQYF
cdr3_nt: TGTGCCAGCAGCCAGGGCTCCACCCACGAGCAGTACTTC

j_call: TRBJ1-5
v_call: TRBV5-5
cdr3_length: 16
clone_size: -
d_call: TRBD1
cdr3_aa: CASSLRQGAVSQPQHF
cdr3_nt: TGTGCCAGCAGCTTACGGCAGGGGGCTGTTTCTCAGCCCCAGCATTTT

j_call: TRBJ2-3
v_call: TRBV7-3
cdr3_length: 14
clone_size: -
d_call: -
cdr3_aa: CASSPPADPDTQYF
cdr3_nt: TGTGCCAGCAGCCCCCCCGCAGATCCAGATACGCAGTATTTT

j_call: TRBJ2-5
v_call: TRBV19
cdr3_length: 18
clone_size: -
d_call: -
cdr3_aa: CASSILPGQLSRQETQYF
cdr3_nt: TGTGCCAGTAGTATCCTCCCGGGCCAACTTTCGAGGCAAGAGACCCAGTACTTC

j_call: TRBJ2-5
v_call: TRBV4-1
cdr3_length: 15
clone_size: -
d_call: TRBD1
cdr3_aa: CASSQDTTGYETQYF
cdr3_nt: TGCGCCAGCAGCCAAGATACGACAGGGTATGAGACCCAGTACTTC

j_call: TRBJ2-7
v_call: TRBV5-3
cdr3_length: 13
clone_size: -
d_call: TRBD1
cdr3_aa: CASSLGQGNEQYF
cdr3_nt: TGTGCCAGCAGCTTGGGACAGGGAAACGAGCAGTACTTC

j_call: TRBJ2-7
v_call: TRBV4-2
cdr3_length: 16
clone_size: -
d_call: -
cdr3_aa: CASSQDSEGWAYEQYF
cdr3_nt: TGTGCCAGCAGCCAAGATTCGGAGGGTTGGGCCTACGAGCAGTACTTC